This note documents a single T cell receptor (beta chain) sequence. The antigen is not known. There are 12 residues in the CDR3. Between the trimmed V and J ends, which lost 1 base and 7 bases, there was a span of 5 bases. Looked up from germline, CDR1 is SGHKS and CDR2 is YYEKEE (reference sequence). The data belong to a study of T cell repertoires in cytomegalovirus infection. Study details: Public signatures in TCR beta pointed to CMV infection and matching HLA type.

Regarding the study as a whole: Dominant in the ex vivo response were TCR beta clonotypes restricted by HLA-C and specific for CMV.

TCRdb itself ran the reads through MiXCR, one entry per CDR3 protein. The repertoire has about 490,000 distinct CDR3 sequences, approximately 17% of them found once; the top ten carry roughly a quarter. The TCR comes from a human donor in good health (CMV status not recorded). Some clones in this sample may be carry-over from other donors' samples. The sample taken for sequencing was CD8+ T cells from PBMCs. The chain combines TRBV5-5 with TRBJ2-2; D unresolved. The CDR3 sequence: CASSLSVGELFF. CDR3 nucleotide sequence: TGTGCCAGCAGCTTGTCGGTCGGGGAGCTGTTTTTT.